The 26 T cell receptor beta chains presented below share a single source sample, sequenced in a study of blood T cell repertoires in COVID-19. Only in-frame clones appear in the TCRdb table, and some are missing; sequencing was by immunoSEQ multiplex PCR. The sample shows 200,000 to 250,000 clones, roughly 84% of them seen only once. Sequencing was done on a sample of peripheral blood. Source of these receptors: a woman over 75 with acute or convalescent COVID-19.

V usage is TRBV7-3 and J usage is TRBJ2-3, with 12 bases lining up with TRBD2. This CDR3 has 18 residues. The junction had 10 bases not matched to a gene; V was cut back by 5 bases and J by 1 base. Germline CDR1 reads SGHTA; CDR2 reads FQGTGA. The CDR3 DNA reads as TGTGCCAGCAGCCCTGCGGCTAGCGGGGGGGCTGGCACAGATACGCAGTATTTT. Translated: CASSPAASGGAGTDTQYF. Complete variable domain (other parts from reference TRBV7-3 and TRBJ2-3): GAGVSQTPSNKVTEKGKYVELRCDPISGHTALYWYRQSLGQGPEFLIYFQGTGAADDSGLPNDRFFAVRPEGSVSTLKIQRTERGDSAVYLCASSPAASGGAGTDTQYFGPGTRLTVL.

The chain couples TRBV5-1 to TRBJ1-2; D gene unclear. Deletions cut 4 bases from V and 3 bases from J, with 16 bases between. Per germline, CDR1 SGHRS and CDR2 YFSETQ. The CDR3 spans 15 residues. CDR3 nucleotide sequence: TGCGCCAGCAGCCCCGGAGGCAGCTGGCACTATGGCTACACCTTC. It encodes CASSPGGSWHYGYTF.

This chain joins TRBV7-2 and TRBJ2-2; D gene unclear. The CDR3 runs to 14 residues. Germline assignment: CDR1 SGHTA and CDR2 FQGNSA. Trimming removed 5 bases from V and 1 base from J, with 8 bases in between. In DNA form, the CDR3 reads TGTGCCAGCAGCCCGCGTGGGAACACCGGGGAGCTGTTTTTT. Amino acid sequence: CASSPRGNTGELFF.

The chain combines TRBV6-5 with TRBJ2-1; D is perhaps TRBD1 (6 bases). The CDR3 is 15 residues long. V was shortened by 2 bases and J by 4 bases, with 12 bases between the two germline ends. CDR1 and CDR2 from the germline V gene are MNHEY and SVGAGI. Written as DNA, the CDR3 is TGTGCCAGCAGTTACGGTGGGGGCATATACAATGAGCAGTTCTTC. It encodes CASSYGGGIYNEQFF.

This sequence joins TRBV7-3 and TRBJ2-2; D may be TRBD2 (5 bases). Between the trimmed V and J ends, which lost 6 bases and 6 bases, there was a span of 11 bases. The CDR3 loop spans 13 amino acids. The germline V gene has CDR1 SGHTA and CDR2 FQGTGA. The CDR3 sequence: CASSYQEAGELFF. The DNA of the CDR3 is TGTGCCAGCAGTTACCAGGAGGCCGGGGAGCTGTTTTTT.

The rearrangement links TRBV6-5 to TRBJ1-3, with D uncertain. Germline CDR1 is MNHEY and CDR2 is SVGAGI. The ends were cut back, 0 bases at V and 4 bases at J, with 10 bases in the middle. The length of the CDR3 is 15 residues. CDR3 sequence reads: CASSYSRGGGNTIYF. Here the CDR3 DNA reads TGTGCCAGCAGTTACTCTCGAGGAGGGGGAAACACCATATATTTT.

The count of this clone is one. This sequence joins TRBV3-1 (or the pseudogene TRBV3-2) and TRBJ2-5; D uncertain. Germline CDR1 and CDR2: LGHDT and YNNKEL (reference sequence). V was pared by 3 bases and J by 5 bases, with 7 bases between. The CDR3 runs to 12 residues. CDR3 loop: CASSQLGETQYF. CDR3 DNA sequence: TGTGCCAGCAGCCAGCTCGGGGAGACCCAGTACTTC.

The chain is built from TRBV11-3 and TRBJ2-7; D might be TRBD2 (6 bases). The germline V and J ends were trimmed by 8 bases and 7 bases, with 12 bases remaining between them. Per the germline V gene, CDR1 is SGHNT and CDR2 is YENEEA. The CDR3 spans 11 residues. The CDR3 nucleotides read TGTGCCAGCCAGCGTGGGACTGAGCAGTACTTC. It codes for CASQRGTEQYF.

The chain carries TRBV3-1 (or the pseudogene TRBV3-2) and TRBJ1-1; D is perhaps TRBD1 (6 bases). Germline CDR1 reads LGHDT; CDR2 reads YNNKEL (reference sequence). Trimming left V 2 bases short and J 8 bases short, with 9 bases between. The CDR3 spans 12 residues. CDR3 DNA sequence: TGTGCCAGCAGCCAAAGGGGGTTGGAAGCTTTCTTT. This gives the protein CASSQRGLEAFF.

The chain joins TRBV7-6 to TRBJ2-1, with TRBD2 matching over 8 bases. Looked up from germline, CDR1 is SGHVS and CDR2 is FNYEAQ. The CDR3 runs 17 residues. The junction had 5 bases not matched to a gene; V was cut back by 1 base and J by 0 bases. CDR3 region: CASSLEVAGSSYNEQFF. In DNA, the CDR3 is TGTGCCAGCAGCTTAGAGGTAGCGGGGAGCTCCTACAATGAGCAGTTCTTC.

The sample holds one count of this clone. V usage is TRBV6-5 and J usage is TRBJ2-7; 10 nucleotides match TRBD1. The CDR3 is 13 residues long. Per the germline V gene, CDR1 is MNHEY and CDR2 is SVGAGI. V trimming: 7 bases; J trimming: 6 bases; junction bases outside the gene matches: 6. This chain's CDR3 is CASKGQGTGEQYF. CDR3 in DNA: TGTGCCAGCAAGGGACAGGGGACAGGCGAGCAGTACTTC.

This clone was observed a single time. CDR3 loop: CASSLEAGVPDTQYF. The CDR3 DNA follows: TGCGCCAGCAGCTTGGAGGCAGGGGTGCCAGATACGCAGTATTTT. V is TRBV5-1 and J is TRBJ2-3; D is perhaps TRBD1 (6 bases). This CDR3 comprises 15 residues. Per the germline V gene, CDR1 is SGHRS and CDR2 is YFSETQ. The V end lost 0 bases, the J end lost 4 bases, and 12 bases lay between the germline ends.

Only one count was recorded for this clone. J is TRBJ2-7 and V is TRBV6-5; 7 bases map to TRBD1. The CDR3 extends over 14 amino acids. Germline CDR1 MNHEY, CDR2 SVGAGI. V shed 6 bases and J 1 base; nucleotides not matched to a gene: 6. This chain's CDR3 is CASRTGYGSYEQYF. The CDR3, as DNA: TGTGCCAGCAGGACAGGGTATGGGTCCTACGAGCAGTACTTC.

The gene calls are TRBV3-1 (or the pseudogene TRBV3-2) and TRBJ2-5, with a possible D match to TRBD2 (6 bases). The V end lost 1 base, the J end lost 1 base, and 16 bases lay between the germline ends. The CDR3 loop spans 17 amino acids. CDR1 and CDR2 from the germline V gene are LGHDT and YNNKEL (reference sequence). CDR3 amino acids: CASSQGRGGVSQETQYF. CDR3 DNA: TGTGCCAGCAGCCAAGGGCGGGGCGGGGTGTCCCAAGAGACCCAGTACTTC.

Details on this clone: One end of the junction does not line up with germline, which may come from a read error. V gene TRBV20-1 combines with J gene TRBJ1-2; the D gene is possibly TRBD1 (6 bases). CDR1 and CDR2 from the germline V gene are DFQATT and SNEGSKA (reference sequence). The CDR3 totals 11 residues. The CDR3 coding sequence is TGCAGTGCTAGAGATGCAACAGGGATTGTCTTC. It is translated as CSARDATGIVF.

The V gene is TRBV4-2, the J gene TRBJ2-1, with 13 nucleotides matching TRBD2. The CDR3 runs to 18 residues. Germline trimming cut 4 bases from V and 5 bases from J; bases unmatched to any gene: 11. Germline values: CDR1 LGHNA, CDR2 YNFKEQ. CDR3 sequence reads: CASSLYSPGLAGNNEQFF. As DNA, the CDR3 is TGTGCCAGCAGCCTATATAGCCCGGGACTAGCGGGGAACAATGAGCAGTTCTTC.

This chain uses TRBV19 with TRBJ2-2, with 9 positions matching TRBD1. The CDR3 is 18 residues long. Germline values: CDR1 LNHDA, CDR2 SQIVND (reference sequence). With 4 bases clipped from V and 4 bases from J, the junction kept 13 bases outside the gene matches. The chain's CDR3 is CASSTIQGAALGTGELFF. CDR3 bases: TGTGCCAGTAGTACAATACAGGGGGCGGCCTTGGGCACCGGGGAGCTGTTTTTT.

This sequence joins TRBV6-1 and TRBJ2-1, with D perhaps matching TRBD2 (7 bases). Germline CDR1 and CDR2: MNHNS and SASEGT. The germline V and J ends were trimmed by 1 base and 4 bases, with 14 bases remaining between them. There are 16 residues in the CDR3. This chain's CDR3 is CASSEEARGPYNEQFF. CDR3 in DNA: TGTGCCAGCAGTGAAGAGGCGCGGGGGCCTTACAATGAGCAGTTCTTC.

CDR3 amino acids: CASKRDYGYTF. The CDR3 nucleotides read TGTGCCAGCAAGCGCGACTATGGCTACACCTTC. This chain uses TRBV2 with TRBJ1-2; D gene unclear. Germline values: CDR1 SNHLY, CDR2 FYNNEI. The CDR3 runs to 11 residues. The V end was cut by 7 bases, the J end by 3 bases, with 6 bases between. Together with reference TRBV2 and TRBJ1-2, the CDR3 gives the full variable domain: EPEVTQTPSHQVTQMGQEVILRCVPISNHLYFYWYRQILGQKVEFLVSFYNNEISEKSEIFDDQFSVERPDGSNFTLKIRSTKLEDSAMYFCASKRDYGYTFGSGTRLTVV.

The chain links TRBV5-1 to TRBJ2-7, with D possibly matching TRBD1 (6 bases). V was clipped by 1 base and J by 4 bases, with 9 bases between them. This CDR3 contains 13 residues. CDR1 is SGHRS, CDR2 YFSETQ, per germline. The CDR3 bases are TGCGCCAGCAGCTTGCAGGGGCGTTACGAGCAGTACTTC. This translates into CASSLQGRYEQYF.

The chain couples TRBV19 to TRBJ1-2; tentative D call: TRBD1 (5 bases). Germline CDR1 LNHDA, CDR2 SQIVND (reference sequence). V lost 3 bases and J lost 5, with 13 bases in between. This CDR3 is built from 14 residues. For the CDR3, the DNA is TGTGCCAGTAGTATGGAGGGGATACGGTATGGCTACACCTTC. This sequence encodes CASSMEGIRYGYTF.

The chain couples TRBV13 to TRBJ1-1, with 7 bases lining up with TRBD1. J lost 2 bases, V lost 5 bases, and 8 bases had no gene match. Germline-derived CDR1 and CDR2 are PRHDT and FYEKMQ (reference sequence). The CDR3 covers 15 residues. CDR3 in DNA: TGTGCCAGCAGCCAGAGGACAGGACCAAACACTGAAGCTTTCTTT. It codes for CASSQRTGPNTEAFF.

This chain connects TRBV7-9 to TRBJ1-1; the D gene is possibly TRBD1 (5 bases). The CDR3 sequence is 14 residues long. Germline-derived CDR1 and CDR2 are SEHNR and FQNEAQ (reference sequence). Trimming took 6 bases from V and 0 from J, leaving 11 bases between them. The CDR3 nucleotides read TGTGCCAGCAGACGACAGATGATGAACACTGAAGCTTTCTTT. It yields the protein CASRRQMMNTEAFF.

The chain carries TRBV7-8 and TRBJ2-3, with 9 positions matching TRBD2. The CDR3 loop spans 18 amino acids. The germline CDR1 and CDR2 sequences are SGHVS and FQNEAQ. V was clipped by 3 bases and J by 10 bases; unmatched bases: 20. The CDR3 DNA is TGTGCCAGCAGCTTGGTTCTAGGACTAGCGAGTAGGGGCCGGCCGCAGTATTTT. As protein: CASSLVLGLASRGRPQYF.

The chain is built from TRBV4-3 and TRBJ1-1; the match to TRBD1 covers 8 bases. The CDR3 covers 15 residues. Germline-derived CDR1 and CDR2 are LGHNA and YSLEER. With 4 bases clipped from V and 6 bases from J, the junction kept 10 bases outside the gene matches. The CDR3 DNA reads as TGCGCCAGCAGCCCAGGACAGGGTTGGTTCTCTGAAGCTTTCTTT. It translates to CASSPGQGWFSEAFF.

Only one count was recorded for this clone. V usage is TRBV24-1 and J usage is TRBJ2-3, with a weak D call TRBD2 (7 bases). Germline V gene sequence: CDR1 KGHDR, CDR2 SFDVKD. V lost 1 base to trimming and J lost 4 bases, with 11 bases between them. CDR3 length equals 15 residues. CDR3 protein: CATSDFSGGPDTQYF. In DNA, the CDR3 is TGTGCCACCAGTGATTTCTCGGGGGGCCCAGATACGCAGTATTTT.